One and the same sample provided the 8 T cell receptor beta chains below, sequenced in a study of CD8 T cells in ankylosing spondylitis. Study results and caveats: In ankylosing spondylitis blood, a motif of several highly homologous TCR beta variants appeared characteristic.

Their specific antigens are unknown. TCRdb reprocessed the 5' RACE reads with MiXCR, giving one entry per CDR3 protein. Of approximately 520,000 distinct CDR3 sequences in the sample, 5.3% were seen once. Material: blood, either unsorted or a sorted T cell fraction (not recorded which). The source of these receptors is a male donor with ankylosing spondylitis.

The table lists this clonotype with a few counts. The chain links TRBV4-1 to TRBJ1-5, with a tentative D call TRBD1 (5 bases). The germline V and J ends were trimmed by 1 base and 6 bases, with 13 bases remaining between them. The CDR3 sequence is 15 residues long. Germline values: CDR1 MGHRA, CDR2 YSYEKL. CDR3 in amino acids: CASSQAGRGAQPQHF. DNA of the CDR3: TGCGCCAGCAGCCAAGCTGGGCGCGGGGCTCAGCCCCAGCATTTT.

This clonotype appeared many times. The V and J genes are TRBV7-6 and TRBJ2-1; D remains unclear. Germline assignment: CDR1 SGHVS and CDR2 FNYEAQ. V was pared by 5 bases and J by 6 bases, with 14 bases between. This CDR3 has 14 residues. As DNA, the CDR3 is TGTGCCAGCAGCCCATCGGGCGCTTTCAATGAGCAGTTCTTC. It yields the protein CASSPSGAFNEQFF. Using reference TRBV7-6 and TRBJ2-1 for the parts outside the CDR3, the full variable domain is GAGVSQSPRYKVTKRGQDVALRCDPISGHVSLYWYRQALGQGPEFLTYFNYEAQQDKSGLPNDRFSAERPEGSISTLTIQRTEQRDSAMYRCASSPSGAFNEQFFGPGTRLTVL.

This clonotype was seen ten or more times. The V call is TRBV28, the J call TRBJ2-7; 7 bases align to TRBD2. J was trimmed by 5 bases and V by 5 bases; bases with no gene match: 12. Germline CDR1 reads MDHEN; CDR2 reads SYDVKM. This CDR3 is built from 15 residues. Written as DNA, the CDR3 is TGTGCCAGCAGTCCGACTAGCTCCAACCCCCACGAGCAGTACTTC. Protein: CASSPTSSNPHEQYF.

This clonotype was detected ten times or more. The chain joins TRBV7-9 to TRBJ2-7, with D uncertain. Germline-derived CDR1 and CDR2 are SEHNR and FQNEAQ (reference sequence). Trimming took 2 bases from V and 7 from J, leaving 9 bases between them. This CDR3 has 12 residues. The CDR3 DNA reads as TGTGCCAGCAGCTTAAAAGTGTCTGAGCAGTACTTC. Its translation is CASSLKVSEQYF.

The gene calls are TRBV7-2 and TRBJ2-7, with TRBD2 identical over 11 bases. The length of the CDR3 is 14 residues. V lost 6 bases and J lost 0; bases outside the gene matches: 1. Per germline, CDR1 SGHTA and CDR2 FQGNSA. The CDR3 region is CASRTSGDSYEQYF. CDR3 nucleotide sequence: TGTGCCAGCAGGACTAGCGGGGACTCCTACGAGCAGTACTTC.

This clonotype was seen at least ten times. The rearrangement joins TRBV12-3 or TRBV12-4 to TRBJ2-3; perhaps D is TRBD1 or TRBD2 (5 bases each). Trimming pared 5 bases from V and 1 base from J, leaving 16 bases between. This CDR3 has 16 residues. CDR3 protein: CASSPWTGTGTDTQYF. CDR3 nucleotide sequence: TGTGCCAGCAGTCCATGGACCGGGACGGGCACAGATACGCAGTATTTT.

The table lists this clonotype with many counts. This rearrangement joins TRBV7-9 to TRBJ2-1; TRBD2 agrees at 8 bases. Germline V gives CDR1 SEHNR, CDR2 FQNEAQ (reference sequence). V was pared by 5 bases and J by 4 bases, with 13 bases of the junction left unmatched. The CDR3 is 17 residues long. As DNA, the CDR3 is TGTGCCAGCAGCCCTCCGCTGGTGGTAGCGGGGTACAATGAGCAGTTCTTC. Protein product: CASSPPLVVAGYNEQFF.

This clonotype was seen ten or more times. CDR3 sequence reads: CSVQYRLANTEAFF. The DNA for the CDR3 is TGCAGCGTCCAATACAGGTTAGCGAACACTGAAGCTTTCTTT. The rearrangement links TRBV29-1 to TRBJ1-1; tentative D call: TRBD1 (5 bases). Germline V gives CDR1 SQVTM, CDR2 ANQGSEA. The germline V and J ends were trimmed by 6 bases and 1 base, with 15 bases remaining between them. The CDR3 extends over 14 amino acids.